Reported below is one TCR beta chain. The sample is drawn from a study of T cell changes during pregnancy in multiple sclerosis. The protocol was immunoSEQ multiplex PCR, while the TCRdb copy is restricted to in-frame clones and leaves out a portion. The sample carries roughly 74,000 clones, around 85% recorded once. The V end lost 4 bases, the J end lost 0 bases, and 16 bases lay between the germline ends. CDR1 and CDR2 from the germline V gene are SEHNR and FQNEAQ (reference sequence). The CDR3 spans 17 residues. This specimen was peripheral blood, taken before pregnancy. The chain has TRBV7-9 and TRBJ2-1, with no clear D. The sequence was collected from a female donor with multiple sclerosis, enrolled in a pregnancy study. Here the CDR3 DNA reads TGTGCCAGCAGCTCCCCGCGGTCGGCTAGCTCCTACAATGAGCAGTTCTTC. This translates into CASSSPRSASSYNEQFF.